The rows below give T cell receptor beta chains drawn from one sample of a study of OX40 agonist ivuxolimab in advanced cancers. Generated by immunoSEQ multiplex PCR, the TCRdb table keeps only in-frame clones and is missing some. The table shows roughly 20,000 clones, with approximately 87% occurring only once. This specimen consisted of CD4+ or CD8+ T cells sorted from blood, obtained in a trial of the OX40 agonist ivuxolimab. The receptors originated from an adult with an advanced solid tumor such as melanoma, head and neck, liver or kidney cancer. Each CDR3 is given with its conserved first and last residue. The D gene is left open where the match is weak. Clone sizes are given selectively: once, few, many, or a class where the clone is expanded.

>.|TRBV4-3|.|TRBJ1-1
CASSQDFGTKAFF
TGCGCCAGCAGCCAAGATTTCGGGACCAAAGCTTTCTTT
>once|TRBV6-5|TRBD1|TRBJ2-7
CASSYVGQAEQYF
TGTGCCAGCAGTTACGTGGGACAGGCCGAGCAGTACTTC
>few|TRBV18|TRBD2|TRBJ2-4
CASSPPRGSGGGAKNIQYF
TGTGCCAGCTCACCACCCCGCGGGAGTGGTGGCGGAGCCAAAAACATTCAGTACTTC
>once|TRBV5-1|TRBD2|TRBJ2-7
CASDETGTSGTYEQYF
TGCGCCAGTGACGAAACCGGGACTAGCGGGACCTACGAGCAGTACTTC
>.|TRBV5-4|.|TRBJ2-5
CASSLGQIETQYF
TGTGCCAGCAGCCTCGGACAGATAGAGACCCAGTACTTC
>.|TRBV7-9|.|TRBJ1-1
CASSFPKGTLNTEAFF
TGTGCCAGCAGCTTCCCTAAGGGGACTCTGAACACTGAAGCTTTCTTT
>.|TRBV6-6|.|TRBJ1-6
CASGDRGGDSPLHF
TGTGCCAGTGGGGATAGGGGCGGTGATTCACCCCTCCACTTT
>few|TRBV7-7|TRBD2|TRBJ2-2
CASSLTSGTGELFF
TGTGCTAGCAGCTTGACTAGCGGGACCGGGGAGCTGTTTTTT
>.|TRBV7-9|TRBD1|TRBJ2-7
CASSPGTGSYEQYF
TGTGCCAGCAGCCCGGGGACAGGTTCCTACGAGCAGTACTTC
>.|TRBV19|TRBD2|TRBJ2-7
CASSILAGGTYEQYF
TGTGCCAGTAGTATACTAGCGGGGGGGACCTACGAGCAGTACTTC
>.|TRBV5-5|.|TRBJ1-5
CASSSGGGNQPQHF
TGTGCCAGCAGCTCGGGTGGAGGGAATCAGCCCCAGCATTTT
>.|TRBV20-1|.|TRBJ2-3
CSARKGDTQYF
TGCAGTGCTAGAAAGGGAGATACGCAGTATTTT
>.|TRBV6-5|.|TRBJ1-3
CASSSKRTASGNTIYF
TGTGCCAGCAGTTCGAAACGGACAGCCTCTGGAAACACCATATATTTT